The entry that follows covers one T cell receptor beta chain sequence. Its matching antigen is unknown. Partitioning of CD4+ cells yielded a CD45RA+ naive subset and a CD45RA-negative memory subset. Sequencing was performed with immunoSEQ multiplex PCR; in TCRdb, only in-frame clones are kept and a portion is missing. The data show hundreds of thousands of clones, with 96% seen just once and 0.055% to 0.075% held by the top ten. Germline CDR1 LGHNA, CDR2 YNFKEQ. The CDR3 is 14 amino acids. V was shortened by 4 bases and J by 4 bases, with 14 bases between the two germline ends. The data were obtained in a study of shared clonotypes between healthy human individuals. Study-level background: Researchers assigned three CD4 naive, three CD4 memory, two CD8 naive and one CD8 memory plate to each donor.

The study's findings and limits: Naive subsets generally exceeded memory subsets in estimated richness. The generation probabilities recorded for non-shared clonotypes fell below those of clonotypes shared by all four donors.

Input material: naive CD4+ T cells sorted from blood. The subset here: CD45RA+ positively selected. The TCR was taken from a woman under 40 in good health. V is TRBV4-2 and J is TRBJ2-7; D tentatively fits TRBD1 or TRBD2 (5 bases each). The DNA of the CDR3 is TGTGCCAGCAGCCGGGGTGGGGGAGCTTACGAGCAGTACTTC. Its protein product is CASSRGGGAYEQYF.